This section outlines one T cell receptor beta chain sequence together with its context. The antigen remains unidentified. This CDR3 comprises 19 residues. V lost 2 bases and J lost 8; bases outside the gene matches: 21. The V gene's germline CDR1 is MNHNY and CDR2 SVGAGI (reference sequence). TCR alpha and beta CDR3 regions were amplified from RNA using iRepertoire nested multiplex PCR. One-step reverse transcription and amplification started from roughly 100-400 ng of tissue mRNA or PBMC total RNA. Via MiXCR, TCRdb re-called the multiplex PCR reads, giving one row per CDR3 protein. The sample holds approximately 100,000 distinct CDR3 sequences, less than 30% seen once. This entry belongs to a study of glioma-infiltrating T cells. Notes on the study in general: Above-expected tissue-blood divergence occurred in all gliomas, most in low-grade ones. Only very few CDR3 sequences appeared in both tissue and blood.

Sequences were obtained from glioma tissue, nonneoplastic brain tissue, or PBMCs (not recorded which). This receptor was obtained from a human donor with low-grade glioma or glioblastoma, undergoing nonglioma brain surgery, or in good health (not recorded which). The chain has TRBV6-6 and TRBJ2-1; 7 bases map to TRBD2. CDR3 residues: CASSYGPPRREGLPHEQFF. CDR3 DNA: TGTGCCAGCAGTTACGGACCGCCTAGGAGGGAGGGCCTTCCCCATGAGCAGTTCTTC.